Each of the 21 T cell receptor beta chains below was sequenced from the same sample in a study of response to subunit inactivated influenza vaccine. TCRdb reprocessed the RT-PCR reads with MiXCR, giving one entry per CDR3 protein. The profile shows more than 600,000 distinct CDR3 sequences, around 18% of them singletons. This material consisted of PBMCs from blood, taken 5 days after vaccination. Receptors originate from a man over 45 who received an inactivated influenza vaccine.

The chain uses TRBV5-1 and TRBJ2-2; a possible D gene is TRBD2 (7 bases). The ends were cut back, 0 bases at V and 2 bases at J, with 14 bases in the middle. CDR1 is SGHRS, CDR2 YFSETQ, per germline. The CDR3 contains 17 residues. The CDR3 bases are TGCGCCAGCAGCTTGGTCGGCGGGGGACATAACACCGGGGAGCTGTTTTTT. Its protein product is CASSLVGGGHNTGELFF.

The CDR3: CASSVVSGGSEQFF. CDR3 nucleotide sequence: TGTGCCAGCAGCGTAGTAAGCGGGGGAAGTGAGCAGTTCTTC. The gene calls are TRBV9 and TRBJ2-1, with 8 bases fitting TRBD2. Trimming at V came to 0 bases and at J to 9 bases, leaving 5 bases not matched to a gene. Germline CDR1 reads SGDLS; CDR2 reads YYNGEE. The CDR3 has 14 amino acids.

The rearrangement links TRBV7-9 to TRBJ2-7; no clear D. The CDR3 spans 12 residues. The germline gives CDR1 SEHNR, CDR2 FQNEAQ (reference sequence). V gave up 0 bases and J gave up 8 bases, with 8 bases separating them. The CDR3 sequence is CASSLALGQQYF. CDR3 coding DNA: TGTGCCAGCAGCTTAGCGCTAGGCCAGCAGTACTTC. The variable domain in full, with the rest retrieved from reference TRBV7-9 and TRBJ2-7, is DTGVSQNPRHKITKRGQNVTFRCDPISEHNRLYWYRQTLGQGPEFLTYFQNEAQLEKSRLLSDRFSAERPKGSFSTLEIQRTEQGDSAMYLCASSLALGQQYFGPGTRLTVT.

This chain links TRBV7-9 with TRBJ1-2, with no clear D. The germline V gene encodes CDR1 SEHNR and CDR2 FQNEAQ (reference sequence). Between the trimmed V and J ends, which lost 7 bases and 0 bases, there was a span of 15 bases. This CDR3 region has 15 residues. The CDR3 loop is CASTQWAVANYGYTF. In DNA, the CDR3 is TGTGCCAGCACCCAGTGGGCAGTCGCTAACTATGGCTACACCTTC.

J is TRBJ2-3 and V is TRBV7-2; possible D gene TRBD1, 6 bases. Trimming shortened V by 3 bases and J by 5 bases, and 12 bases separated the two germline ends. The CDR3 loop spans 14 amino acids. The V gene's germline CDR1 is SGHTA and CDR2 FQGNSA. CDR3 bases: TGTGCCAGCAGCTTCTATACAGGGATAGATACGCAGTATTTT. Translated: CASSFYTGIDTQYF.

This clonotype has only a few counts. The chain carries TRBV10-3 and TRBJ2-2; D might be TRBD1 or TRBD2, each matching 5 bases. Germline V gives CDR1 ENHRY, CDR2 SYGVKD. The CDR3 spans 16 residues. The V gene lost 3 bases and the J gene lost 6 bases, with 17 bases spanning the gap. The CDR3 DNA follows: TGTGCCATCAGTGACCGGGACCCGCTTCAATCCGGGGAGCTGTTTTTT. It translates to CAISDRDPLQSGELFF.

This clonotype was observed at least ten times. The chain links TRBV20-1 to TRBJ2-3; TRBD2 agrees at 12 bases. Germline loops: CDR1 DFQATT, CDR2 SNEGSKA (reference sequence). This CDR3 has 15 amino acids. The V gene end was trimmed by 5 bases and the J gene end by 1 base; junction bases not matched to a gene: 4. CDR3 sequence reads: CSASRTSGGTDTQYF. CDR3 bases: TGCAGTGCTTCCCGGACTAGCGGGGGCACAGATACGCAGTATTTT.

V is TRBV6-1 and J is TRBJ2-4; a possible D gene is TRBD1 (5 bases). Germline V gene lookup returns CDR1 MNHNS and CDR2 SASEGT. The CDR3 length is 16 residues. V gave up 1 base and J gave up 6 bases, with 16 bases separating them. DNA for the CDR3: TGTGCCAGCAGTGAAGTGATGGGGCGGATACTAAACATTCAGTACTTC. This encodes CASSEVMGRILNIQYF.

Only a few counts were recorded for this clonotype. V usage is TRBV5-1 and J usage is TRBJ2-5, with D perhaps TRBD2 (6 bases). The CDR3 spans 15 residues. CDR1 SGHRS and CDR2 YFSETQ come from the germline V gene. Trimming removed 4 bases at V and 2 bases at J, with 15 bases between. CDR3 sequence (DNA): TGCGCCAGCAGCCCGGGGCCTAGCGTACAAGAGACCCAGTACTTC. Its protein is CASSPGPSVQETQYF.

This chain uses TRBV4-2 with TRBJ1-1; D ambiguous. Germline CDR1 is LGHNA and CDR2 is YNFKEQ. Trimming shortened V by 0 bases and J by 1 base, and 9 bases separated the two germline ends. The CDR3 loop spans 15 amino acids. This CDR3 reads CASSQEWAPNTEAFF. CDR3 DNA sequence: TGTGCCAGCAGCCAAGAATGGGCCCCGAACACTGAAGCTTTCTTT.

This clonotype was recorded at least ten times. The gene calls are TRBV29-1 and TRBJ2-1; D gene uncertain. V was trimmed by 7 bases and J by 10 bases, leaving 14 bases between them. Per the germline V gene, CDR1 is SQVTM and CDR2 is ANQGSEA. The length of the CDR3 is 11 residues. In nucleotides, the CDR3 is TGCAGCGGATTAGAAGGAACGGAGCAGTTCTTC. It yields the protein CSGLEGTEQFF.

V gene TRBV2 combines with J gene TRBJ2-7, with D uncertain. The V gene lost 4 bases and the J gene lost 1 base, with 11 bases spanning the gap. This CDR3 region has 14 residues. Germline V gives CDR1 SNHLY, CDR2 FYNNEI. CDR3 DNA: TGTGCCAGCAGTGCTCGGTACACGTCCTACGAGCAGTACTTC. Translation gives CASSARYTSYEQYF.

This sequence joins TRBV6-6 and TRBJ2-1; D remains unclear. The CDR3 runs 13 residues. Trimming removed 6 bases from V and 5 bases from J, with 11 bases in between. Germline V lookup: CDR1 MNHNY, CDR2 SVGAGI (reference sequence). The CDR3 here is CASRGRSHNEQFF. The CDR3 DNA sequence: TGTGCCAGCAGAGGCCGCAGCCACAATGAGCAGTTCTTC.

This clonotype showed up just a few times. CDR3 loop: CSARRREISYEQYF. The CDR3 DNA is TGCAGTGCTAGAAGGCGGGAGATCTCCTACGAGCAGTACTTC. The rearrangement links TRBV20-1 to TRBJ2-7; TRBD2 aligns across 7 bases. Trimming removed 2 bases from V and 0 bases from J; junction bases left unmatched: 4. Germline CDR1 is DFQATT and CDR2 is SNEGSKA (reference sequence). The CDR3 covers 14 residues.

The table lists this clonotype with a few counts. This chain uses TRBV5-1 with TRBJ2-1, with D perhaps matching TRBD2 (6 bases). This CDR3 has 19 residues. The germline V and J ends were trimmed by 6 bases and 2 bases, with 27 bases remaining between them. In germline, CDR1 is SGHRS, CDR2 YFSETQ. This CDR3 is CASTKPRDSLRGPYNEQFF. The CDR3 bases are TGCGCCAGCACCAAGCCCCGGGACTCCCTAAGAGGCCCCTACAATGAGCAGTTCTTC.

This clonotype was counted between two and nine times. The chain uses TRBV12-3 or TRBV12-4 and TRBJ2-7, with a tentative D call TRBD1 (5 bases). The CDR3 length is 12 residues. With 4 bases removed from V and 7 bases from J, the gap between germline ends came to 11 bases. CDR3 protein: CASSSRAGEQYF. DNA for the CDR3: TGTGCCAGCAGTTCCAGGGCCGGGGAGCAGTACTTC.

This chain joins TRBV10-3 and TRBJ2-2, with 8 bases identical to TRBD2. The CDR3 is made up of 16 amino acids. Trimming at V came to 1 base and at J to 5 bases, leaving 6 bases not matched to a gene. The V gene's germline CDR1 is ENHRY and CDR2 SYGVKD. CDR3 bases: TGTGCCATCAGTGAGTTCGGGACTAGTAATACCGGGGAGCTGTTTTTT. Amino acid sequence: CAISEFGTSNTGELFF.

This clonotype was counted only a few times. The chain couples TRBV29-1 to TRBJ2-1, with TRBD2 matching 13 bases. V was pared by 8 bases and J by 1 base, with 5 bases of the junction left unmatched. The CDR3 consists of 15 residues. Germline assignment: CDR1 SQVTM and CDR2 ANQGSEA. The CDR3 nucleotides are TGCAGCCTGACTAGCGGGGGGCTTTCCTACAATGAGCAGTTCTTC. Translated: CSLTSGGLSYNEQFF.

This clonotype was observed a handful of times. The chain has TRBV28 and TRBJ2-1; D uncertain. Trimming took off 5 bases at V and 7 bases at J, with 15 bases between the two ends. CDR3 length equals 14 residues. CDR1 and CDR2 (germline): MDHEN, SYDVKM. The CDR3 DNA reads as TGTGCCAGCAGTGGAATAGGGAAGCGAAATGAGCAGTTCTTC. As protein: CASSGIGKRNEQFF.

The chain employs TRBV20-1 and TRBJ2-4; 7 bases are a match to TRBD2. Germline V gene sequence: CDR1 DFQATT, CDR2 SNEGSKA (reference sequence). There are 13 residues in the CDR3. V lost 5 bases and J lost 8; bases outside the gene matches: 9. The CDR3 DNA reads TGCAGTGCTCCCCGGGGGGTTCGGGACATTCAGTACTTC. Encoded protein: CSAPRGVRDIQYF.

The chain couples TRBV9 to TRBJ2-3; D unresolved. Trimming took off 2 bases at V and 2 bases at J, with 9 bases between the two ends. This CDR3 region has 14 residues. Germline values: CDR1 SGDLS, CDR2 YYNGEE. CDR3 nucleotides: TGTGCCAGCAGCGTGAGTCAGATCACAGATACGCAGTATTTT. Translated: CASSVSQITDTQYF.